This T cell receptor (beta chain) was identified during a study of CD4 T cells in relation to SARS-CoV-2 and coronaviruses. Study-level background: TCR beta CDR3s were sequenced after roughly 10-day antigen culture of PBMCs.

Comments on this clone: Antigen specificity is unknown.

Study findings and constraints: Each donor contributed either pre-pandemic or post-infection samples, not both. The cross-reactivity analysis covered only spike protein, not other viral proteins.

V was cut by 3 bases and J by 0 bases, with 18 bases left in between. Per germline, CDR1 SGHRS and CDR2 YFSETQ. The CDR3 consists of 17 residues. The unexposed donors gave CD4+ T cells in 2011-2018, prior to COVID-19. After more than eight days of culture, CD4+ T cells were isolated. Cells permitting, SARS-CoV-2 S/N and four cold-coronavirus spikes were tested on unexposed-donor CD4+ T cells. The repertoire was sequenced with immunoSEQ multiplex PCR; TCRdb's copy has only in-frame clones and lacks some. The table includes approximately 25,000 clones, about three quarters detected once. The rearrangement links TRBV5-1 to TRBJ1-1; perhaps TRBD1 as D (5 bases). The sequenced sample was CD4+ T cells from PBMCs, cultured in vitro. This clonotype was sampled from a human donor in good health. CDR3 DNA: TGCGCCAGCAGCTCGGGTGGGACCGGAACTTTGAACACTGAAGCTTTCTTT. Its translation is CASSSGGTGTLNTEAFF.